Each of the 13 T cell receptor beta chains below was sequenced from the same sample in a study of cytomegalovirus exposure and HLA in healthy donors. Primers included in the PCR were 60 Vbeta and 13 Jbeta primers. The assay was immunoSEQ multiplex PCR, and TCRdb's table has in-frame clones only and misses some. The sample has about 130,000 clones, 78% seen once. The specimen sequenced was PBMCs. The origin of the receptors is a female donor in good health and CMV-seronegative.

This chain uses TRBV5-4 with TRBJ1-1; 7 bases are shared with TRBD1. Germline V gene lookup returns CDR1 SGHNT and CDR2 YYREEE (reference sequence). The CDR3 spans 14 residues. V dropped 2 bases and J dropped 4; count of bases not matched to a gene: 5. This CDR3 is CASSLPQGVTEAFF. CDR3 nucleotide sequence: TGTGCCAGCAGCTTACCCCAGGGGGTCACTGAAGCTTTCTTT. Looking up the rest from reference TRBV5-4 and TRBJ1-1 gives the full variable domain: ETGVTQSPTHLIKTRGQQVTLRCSSQSGHNTVSWYQQALGQGPQFIFQYYREEENGRGNFPPRFSGLQFPNYSSELNVNALELDDSALYLCASSLPQGVTEAFFGQGTRLTVV.

V usage is TRBV4-1 and J usage is TRBJ2-3; perhaps TRBD2 as D (5 bases). V lost 5 bases to trimming and J lost 4 bases, with 13 bases between them. CDR3 length: 14 residues. Per the germline V gene, CDR1 is MGHRA and CDR2 is YSYEKL. CDR3 sequence reads: CASSSTREADTQYF. The CDR3 nucleotides are TGCGCCAGCAGCTCCACCCGGGAAGCAGATACGCAGTATTTT.

The V call is TRBV4-1, the J call TRBJ2-3; TRBD2 agrees at 10 bases. The CDR3 contains 17 residues. Trimming removed 0 bases from V and 1 base from J; junction bases left unmatched: 4. CDR1 and CDR2 from the germline V gene are MGHRA and YSYEKL. The CDR3 region has the DNA TGCGCCAGCAGCCAAGATCGGCTAGCGGGAGGCACAGATACGCAGTATTTT. It specifies CASSQDRLAGGTDTQYF.

V gene TRBV19 combines with J gene TRBJ1-1, with D possibly TRBD1 on 5 matching bases. The CDR3 loop spans 14 amino acids. V dropped 7 bases and J dropped 4 bases, with 16 bases sitting between them. The germline gives CDR1 LNHDA, CDR2 SQIVND (reference sequence). CDR3 protein: CASNLRAGGTEAFF. The CDR3 coding sequence is TGTGCCAGTAACCTGAGGGCGGGGGGCACTGAAGCTTTCTTT.

This clone was counted between two and nine times. The rearrangement uses TRBV27 and TRBJ2-1, with 7 positions matching TRBD2. Trimming removed 5 bases from V and 9 bases from J; junction bases left unmatched: 13. Germline V gene sequence: CDR1 MNHEY, CDR2 SMNVEV (reference sequence). The CDR3 loop spans 15 amino acids. The CDR3 is CASSPSGRELTEQFF. The CDR3 DNA sequence: TGTGCCAGCAGTCCGTCGGGGCGGGAGTTGACTGAGCAGTTCTTC.

The genes are TRBV5-1 and TRBJ1-1, with TRBD1 matching 10 bases. The CDR3 has 14 residues. Germline V gene lookup returns CDR1 SGHRS and CDR2 YFSETQ. Trimming took 4 bases from V and 2 from J; bases not matched to a gene: 2. CDR3 amino acids: CASSPTGGNTEAFF. CDR3 DNA: TGCGCCAGCAGCCCGACAGGGGGCAACACTGAAGCTTTCTTT.

In its sample, this clone was seen once. This sequence joins TRBV5-6 and TRBJ2-1; 7 positions agree with TRBD2. V was pared by 4 bases and J by 15 bases, with 10 bases of the junction left unmatched. This CDR3 spans 12 amino acids. Germline lookup yields CDR1 SGHDT and CDR2 YYEEEE. CDR3 bases: TGTGCCAGCAGCCCGGGCGGGACTATAGGGTTCTTC. Protein: CASSPGGTIGFF.

This sequence joins TRBV9 and TRBJ2-2; D not resolved. Germline V gene data show CDR1 as SGDLS and CDR2 as YYNGEE. This CDR3 contains 19 residues. Trimming shortened V by 4 bases and J by 0 bases, and 22 bases separated the two germline ends. CDR3 bases: TGTGCCAGCAGCCTATCTCTTGGCAGGATAGTACCGAACACCGGGGAGCTGTTTTTT. Its protein is CASSLSLGRIVPNTGELFF. The whole variable domain, filled in from reference TRBV9 and TRBJ2-2, reads DSGVTQTPKHLITATGQRVTLRCSPRSGDLSVYWYQQSLDQGLQFLIQYYNGEERAKGNILERFSAQQFPDLHSELNLSSLELGDSALYFCASSLSLGRIVPNTGELFFGEGSRLTVL.

The chain uses TRBV5-4 and TRBJ2-3, with D unresolved. Looked up from germline, CDR1 is SGHNT and CDR2 is YYREEE (reference sequence). The CDR3 covers 14 residues. Trimming left V 3 bases short and J 0 bases short, with 8 bases between. CDR3 sequence: CASSSRSSTDTQYF. CDR3 nucleotide sequence: TGTGCCAGCAGCTCTAGGTCAAGCACAGATACGCAGTATTTT.

This rearrangement joins TRBV18 to TRBJ1-1; TRBD1 matches at 7 bases. V lost 3 bases and J lost 1; bases outside the gene matches: 11. This CDR3 contains 17 residues. Germline loops: CDR1 KGHSH, CDR2 LQKENI. This CDR3 is CASSPLGTGAPNTEAFF. CDR3 nucleotide sequence: TGTGCCAGCTCACCTTTGGGAACAGGGGCACCGAACACTGAAGCTTTCTTT. Based on the CDR3 plus reference TRBV18 and TRBJ1-1, the full variable domain is NAGVMQNPRHLVRRRGQEARLRCSPMKGHSHVYWYRQLPEEGLKFMVYLQKENIIDESGMPKERFSAEFPKEGPSILRIQQVVRGDSAAYFCASSPLGTGAPNTEAFFGQGTRLTVV.

The rearrangement joins TRBV7-2 to TRBJ2-2, with a possible D match to TRBD2 (5 bases). The V end lost 3 bases, the J end lost 7 bases, and 12 bases lay between the germline ends. From germline, CDR1 is SGHTA and CDR2 FQGNSA. The CDR3 runs to 14 residues. This CDR3 reads CASSLGRGIGELFF. The CDR3 coding sequence is TGTGCCAGCAGCTTGGGCAGAGGGATCGGGGAGCTGTTTTTT.

This rearrangement joins TRBV5-4 to TRBJ2-1; weak D call: TRBD1 (6 bases). This CDR3 contains 17 residues. Per the germline V gene, CDR1 is SGHNT and CDR2 is YYREEE (reference sequence). Trimming removed 4 bases at V and 0 bases at J, with 17 bases between. The CDR3 bases are TGTGCCAGCAGCCCTAGGGGGTTCCTGAACTCCTACAATGAGCAGTTCTTC. The encoded protein is CASSPRGFLNSYNEQFF.

The chain employs TRBV7-9 and TRBJ2-3; D is unclear. The CDR3 consists of 15 residues. V shed 2 bases and J shed 6 bases, with 15 bases lying between them. Germline assignment: CDR1 SEHNR and CDR2 FQNEAQ (reference sequence). The CDR3 nucleotides read TGTGCCAGCAGCTTACCGACTGTAGGTGGGGATACGCAGTATTTT. As protein: CASSLPTVGGDTQYF.